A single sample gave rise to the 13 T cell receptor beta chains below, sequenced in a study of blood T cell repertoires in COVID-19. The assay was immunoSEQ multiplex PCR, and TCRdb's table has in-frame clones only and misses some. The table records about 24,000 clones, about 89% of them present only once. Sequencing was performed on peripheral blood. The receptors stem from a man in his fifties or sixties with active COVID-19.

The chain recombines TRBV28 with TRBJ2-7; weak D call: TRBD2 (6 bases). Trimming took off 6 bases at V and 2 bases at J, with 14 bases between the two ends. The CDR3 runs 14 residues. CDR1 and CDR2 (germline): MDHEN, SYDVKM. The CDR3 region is CASRTAGLPYEQYF. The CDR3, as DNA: TGTGCCAGCAGGACCGCGGGACTTCCCTACGAGCAGTACTTC. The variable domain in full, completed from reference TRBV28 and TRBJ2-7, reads DVKVTQSSRYLVKRTGEKVFLECVQDMDHENMFWYRQDPGLGLRLIYFSYDVKMKEKGDIPEGYSVSREKKERFSLILESASTNQTSMYLCASRTAGLPYEQYFGPGTRLTVT.

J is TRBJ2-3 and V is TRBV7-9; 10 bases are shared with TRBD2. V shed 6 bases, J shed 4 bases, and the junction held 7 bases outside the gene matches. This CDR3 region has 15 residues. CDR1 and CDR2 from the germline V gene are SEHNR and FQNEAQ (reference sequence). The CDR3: CASSRLAGEADTQYF. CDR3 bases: TGTGCCAGCAGTCGTCTAGCGGGAGAAGCAGATACGCAGTATTTT.

The CDR3 reads CATSRDPGVYEQFF. For the CDR3, the DNA is TGTGCCACCAGCAGAGATCCGGGTGTGTATGAGCAGTTCTTC. This sequence joins TRBV15 and TRBJ2-1; D unresolved. From germline, CDR1 is LNHNV and CDR2 YYDKDF (reference sequence). Trimming removed 0 bases at V and 8 bases at J, with 11 bases between. The CDR3 runs to 14 residues.

CDR3 sequence: CASSPSPDRVNREQYF. Here the CDR3 DNA reads TGTGCCAGCAGCCCCTCCCCGGACAGGGTTAATCGGGAGCAGTACTTC. The genes are TRBV5-4 and TRBJ2-7; 8 bases agree with TRBD1. J gave up 7 bases and V 4 bases, and 16 bases lay outside the gene matches. This CDR3 is built from 16 residues. Germline V CDR1 and CDR2: SGHNT, YYREEE (reference sequence). Based on the CDR3 plus reference TRBV5-4 and TRBJ2-7, the full variable domain is ETGVTQSPTHLIKTRGQQVTLRCSSQSGHNTVSWYQQALGQGPQFIFQYYREEENGRGNFPPRFSGLQFPNYSSELNVNALELDDSALYLCASSPSPDRVNREQYFGPGTRLTVT.

The CDR3: CASRLASLYEQYF. The CDR3 DNA reads as TGTGCCAGCAGGCTAGCAAGCCTCTACGAGCAGTACTTC. The chain links TRBV28 to TRBJ2-7, with D maybe TRBD2 (5 bases). Trimming shortened V by 6 bases and J by 3 bases, and 12 bases separated the two germline ends. Looked up from germline, CDR1 is MDHEN and CDR2 is SYDVKM. The CDR3 covers 13 residues.

CDR3 coding DNA: TGTGCCAGCAGCCGACTAGCGGGGGGGCAAACCGGGGAGCTGTTTTTT. Protein product: CASSRLAGGQTGELFF. V and J are TRBV3-1 (or the pseudogene TRBV3-2) and TRBJ2-2; 14 positions agree with TRBD2. V was clipped by 4 bases and J by 5 bases; unmatched bases: 3. This CDR3 comprises 16 residues. CDR1 is LGHDT, CDR2 YNNKEL, per germline (reference sequence).

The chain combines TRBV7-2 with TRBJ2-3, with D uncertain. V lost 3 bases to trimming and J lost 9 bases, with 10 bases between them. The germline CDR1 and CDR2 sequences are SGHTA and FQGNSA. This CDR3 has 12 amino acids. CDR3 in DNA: TGTGCCAGCAGCTTGGGCGCACCAACGCAGTATTTT. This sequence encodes CASSLGAPTQYF.

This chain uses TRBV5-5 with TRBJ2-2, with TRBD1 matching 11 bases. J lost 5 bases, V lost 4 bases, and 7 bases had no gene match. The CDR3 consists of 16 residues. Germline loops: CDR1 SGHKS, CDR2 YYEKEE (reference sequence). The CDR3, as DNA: TGTGCCAGCAGCCCCCGGACAGGGGGCTTGACCGGGGAGCTGTTTTTT. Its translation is CASSPRTGGLTGELFF.

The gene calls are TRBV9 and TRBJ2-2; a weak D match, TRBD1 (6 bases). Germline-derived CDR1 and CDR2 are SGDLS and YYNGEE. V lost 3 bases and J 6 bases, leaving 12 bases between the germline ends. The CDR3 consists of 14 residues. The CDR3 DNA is TGTGCCAGCAGCGGGGGCAGGGGCTCCGGGGAGCTGTTTTTT. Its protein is CASSGGRGSGELFF.

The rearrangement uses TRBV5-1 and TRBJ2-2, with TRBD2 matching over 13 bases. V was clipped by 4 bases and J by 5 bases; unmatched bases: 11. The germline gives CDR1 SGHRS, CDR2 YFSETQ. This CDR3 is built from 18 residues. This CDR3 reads CASSKPPGLAGTTGELFF. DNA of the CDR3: TGCGCCAGCAGCAAACCCCCGGGACTAGCGGGGACTACCGGGGAGCTGTTTTTT.

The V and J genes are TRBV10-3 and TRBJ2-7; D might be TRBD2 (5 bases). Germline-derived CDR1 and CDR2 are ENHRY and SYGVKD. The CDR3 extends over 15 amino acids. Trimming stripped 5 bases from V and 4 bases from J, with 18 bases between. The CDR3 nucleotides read TGTGCCATCAGTCGGTCTAGCCTGGTGTTATACGAGCAGTACTTC. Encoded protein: CAISRSSLVLYEQYF.

The CDR3: CASRTGFPSGANVLTF. The CDR3 nucleotides read TGTGCCAGTAGAACCGGTTTTCCCTCTGGGGCCAACGTCCTGACTTTC. This chain joins TRBV19 and TRBJ2-6; no firm D call. The CDR3 totals 16 residues. The germline V and J ends were trimmed by 6 bases and 0 bases, with 12 bases remaining between them. CDR1 LNHDA and CDR2 SQIVND come from the germline V gene (reference sequence).

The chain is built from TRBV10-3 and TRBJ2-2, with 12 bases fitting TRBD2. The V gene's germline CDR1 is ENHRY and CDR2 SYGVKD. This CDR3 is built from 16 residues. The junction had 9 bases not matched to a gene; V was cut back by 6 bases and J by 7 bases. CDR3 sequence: CAIRETSGRRGGELFF. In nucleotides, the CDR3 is TGTGCCATCAGAGAGACTAGCGGGAGACGAGGCGGGGAGCTGTTTTTT.